This T cell receptor (beta chain) came from a study of blood T cell repertoires in COVID-19 (dated by TCRdb to about 2020). In the study overall: Collaborator samples came from the United States, Italy and Spain and covered acute and convalescent phases of COVID-19. Where available, HLA class I and class II types were taken from metadata supplied by the sample provider and were not determined by assay-based typing. The material from the prospective study consisted of cDNA or gDNA derived from T cells, B-cell-depleted T cells, or PBMCs. A freely available public database, intended as a resource for researchers studying the immune response to SARS-CoV-2, is where the repertoires were released. A de-identified subject ID, COVID-19 status, age in years and sex were almost always included in the sample metadata. Samples were obtained from the ongoing ImmuneRACE study (first 160 participants) and from some 1,300 subjects provided by 6 global collaborators. Subjects who had been exposed to COVID-19, were actively infected with it, or had recovered from it provided the deeply sampled blood TCRbeta repertoires that made up the dataset. General study outcomes and caveats: Clinical and demographic metadata were provided uncurated, with the amount varying by source and participant.

The immunoSEQ Assay, a bias-controlled multiplex PCR, was used to amplify TCRbeta CDR3 regions from genomic DNA. The authors processed their data as follows. The number of nucleated cells in each sample was estimated by amplification of reference gene primers within the assay. To quantify the absolute abundance of each unique TCRbeta CDR3 rearrangement, sequence reads were collapsed and filtered. For each sample, productive Simpson clonality was calculated by taking the square root of Simpson's diversity index across productive rearrangements. Here the immuneACCESS table is served through TCRdb, limited to in-frame sequences with V and J called. Missing clones are a known gap in these copies; in checked studies unresolved V genes cover under half, and the rest lacks a known reason. That table furnishes V, J and clone size, whereas the DNA furnished D and trimming. The sample table lists 400,000 or so clones, roughly 89% of them with a count of one. The ten largest clones represent roughly 0.84% of the sample.

For CDR1 and CDR2, the germline V gene lists KGHSH and LQKENI. The CDR3 contains 13 residues, cysteine and phenylalanine counted. Only the CDR3 portion is preserved as DNA: 39 bases, with reading frame beginning at the first base. A distance of 7 bases separates the germline ends of V and J, which lose 3 bases and 2 bases respectively. As regards this clone: Its recognized antigen is unknown. The sample holds no much larger clone one base away, and base qualities are not on file.

One collaborating source in Seattle enrolled patients during active infection and followed them longitudinally through the course of disease. The collaborating institutions used their own protocols to collect whole blood in K2EDTA tubes. For TCRbeta analysis, collaborators shipped samples in one of three forms: frozen whole blood, isolated PBMCs, or DNA extracted from either of those sample types. The sequence was obtained from a man younger than 30 with COVID-19, enrolled during active disease. The chain couples TRBV18 to TRBJ1-2, with the D gene call left open. Specimen: peripheral blood. The sequenced DNA: TGTGCCAGCTCACCTGGGGAGAACTATGGCTACACCTTC. This sequence encodes CASSPGENYGYTF. Full variable domain (CDR3 extended with the reference TRBV18 and TRBJ1-2 proteins): NAGVMQNPRHLVRRRGQEARLRCSPMKGHSHVYWYRQLPEEGLKFMVYLQKENIIDESGMPKERFSAEFPKEGPSILRIQQVVRGDSAAYFCASSPGENYGYTFGSGTRLTVV.